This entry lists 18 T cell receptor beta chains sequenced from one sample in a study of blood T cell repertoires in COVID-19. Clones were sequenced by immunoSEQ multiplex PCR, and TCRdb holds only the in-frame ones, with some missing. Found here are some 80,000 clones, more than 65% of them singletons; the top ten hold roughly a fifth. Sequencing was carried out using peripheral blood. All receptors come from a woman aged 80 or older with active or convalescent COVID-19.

The CDR3 loop is CASRAGGLYEQYF. DNA of the CDR3: TGTGCCAGCAGGGCGGGAGGGCTATACGAGCAGTACTTC. The J gene is TRBJ2-7, the V gene TRBV28; TRBD2 agrees at 9 bases. Germline V CDR1 and CDR2: MDHEN, SYDVKM. V was clipped by 6 bases and J by 4 bases; unmatched bases: 4. The CDR3 consists of 13 residues.

DNA for the CDR3: TGTGCCAGCAGCTTCGCGTCGGTGAGGCAGCAGTTCTTC. It yields the protein CASSFASVRQQFF. The J gene is TRBJ2-1, the V gene TRBV7-9; D not certain. CDR1 and CDR2 from the germline V gene are SEHNR and FQNEAQ (reference sequence). Trimming removed 3 bases from V and 11 bases from J, with 14 bases in between. This CDR3 has 13 amino acids. Filled out from reference TRBV7-9 and TRBJ2-1, the complete variable domain reads DTGVSQNPRHKITKRGQNVTFRCDPISEHNRLYWYRQTLGQGPEFLTYFQNEAQLEKSRLLSDRFSAERPKGSFSTLEIQRTEQGDSAMYLCASSFASVRQQFFGPGTRLTVL.

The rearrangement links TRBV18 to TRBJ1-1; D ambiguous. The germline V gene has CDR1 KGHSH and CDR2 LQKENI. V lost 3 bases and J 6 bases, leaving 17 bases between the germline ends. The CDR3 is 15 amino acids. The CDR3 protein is CASSPGSFGVAEAFF. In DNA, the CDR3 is TGTGCCAGCTCACCCGGGAGTTTCGGGGTCGCTGAAGCTTTCTTT.

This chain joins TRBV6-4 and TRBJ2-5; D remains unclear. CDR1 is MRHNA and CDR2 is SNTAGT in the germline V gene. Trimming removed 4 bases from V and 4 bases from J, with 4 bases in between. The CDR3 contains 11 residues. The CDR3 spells CASSARETQYF. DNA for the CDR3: TGTGCCAGCAGTGCGAGAGAGACCCAGTACTTC.

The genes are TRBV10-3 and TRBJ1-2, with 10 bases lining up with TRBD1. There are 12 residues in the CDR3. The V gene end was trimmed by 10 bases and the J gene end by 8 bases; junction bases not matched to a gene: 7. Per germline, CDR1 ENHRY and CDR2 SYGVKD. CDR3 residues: CATLGQGEGYTF. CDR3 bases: TGTGCCACCTTAGGACAGGGGGAAGGCTACACCTTC.

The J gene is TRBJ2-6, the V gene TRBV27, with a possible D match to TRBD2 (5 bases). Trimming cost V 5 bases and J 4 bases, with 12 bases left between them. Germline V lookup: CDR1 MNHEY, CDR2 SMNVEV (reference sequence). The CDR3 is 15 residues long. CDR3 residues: CASSKGLPGANVLTF. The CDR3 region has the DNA TGTGCCAGCAGTAAAGGACTGCCCGGGGCCAACGTCCTGACTTTC.

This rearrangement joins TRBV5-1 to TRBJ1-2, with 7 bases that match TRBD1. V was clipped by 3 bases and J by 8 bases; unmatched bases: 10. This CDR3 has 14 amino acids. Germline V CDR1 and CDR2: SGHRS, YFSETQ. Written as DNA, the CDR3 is TGCGCCAGCAGCTCCGCCGGACAGGCGGCCGGCTACACCTTC. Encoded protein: CASSSAGQAAGYTF.

The CDR3 coding sequence is TGCAGCGTTGTTGAGGGTAACTATGGCTACACCTTC. Translation: CSVVEGNYGYTF. This sequence joins TRBV29-1 and TRBJ1-2; D call uncertain. The germline gives CDR1 SQVTM, CDR2 ANQGSEA. CDR3 length: 12 amino acids. Trimming left V 4 bases short and J 1 base short, with 7 bases between.

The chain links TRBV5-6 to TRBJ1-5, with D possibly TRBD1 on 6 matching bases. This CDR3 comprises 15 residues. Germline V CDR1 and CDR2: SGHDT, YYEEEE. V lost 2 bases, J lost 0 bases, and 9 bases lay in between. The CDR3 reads CASSFGQNSNQPQHF. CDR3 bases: TGTGCCAGCAGCTTTGGACAGAATAGCAATCAGCCCCAGCATTTT. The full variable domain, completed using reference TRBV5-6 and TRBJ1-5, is DAGVTQSPTHLIKTRGQQVTLRCSPKSGHDTVSWYQQALGQGPQFIFQYYEEEERQRGNFPDRFSGHQFPNYSSELNVNALLLGDSALYLCASSFGQNSNQPQHFGDGTRLSIL.

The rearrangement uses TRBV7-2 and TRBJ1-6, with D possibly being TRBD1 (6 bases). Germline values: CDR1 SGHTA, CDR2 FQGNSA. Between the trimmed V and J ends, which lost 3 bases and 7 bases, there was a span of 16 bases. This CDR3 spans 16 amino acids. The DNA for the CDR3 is TGTGCCAGCAGCTTGTTAACAGGGATCGGAAATTCACCCCTCCACTTT. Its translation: CASSLLTGIGNSPLHF.

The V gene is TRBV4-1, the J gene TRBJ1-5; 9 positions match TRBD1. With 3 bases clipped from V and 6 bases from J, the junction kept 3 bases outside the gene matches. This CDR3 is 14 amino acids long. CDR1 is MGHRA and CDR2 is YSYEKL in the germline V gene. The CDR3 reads CASSQGQGIQPQHF. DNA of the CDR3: TGCGCCAGCAGCCAGGGACAGGGAATTCAGCCCCAGCATTTT.

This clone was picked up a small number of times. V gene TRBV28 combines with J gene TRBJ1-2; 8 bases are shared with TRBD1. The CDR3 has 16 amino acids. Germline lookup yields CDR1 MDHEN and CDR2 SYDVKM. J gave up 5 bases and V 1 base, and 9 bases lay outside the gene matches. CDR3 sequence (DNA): TGTGCCAGCAGTTTATTCGCGGGCGGGACAGGATATGGCTACACCTTC. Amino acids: CASSLFAGGTGYGYTF.

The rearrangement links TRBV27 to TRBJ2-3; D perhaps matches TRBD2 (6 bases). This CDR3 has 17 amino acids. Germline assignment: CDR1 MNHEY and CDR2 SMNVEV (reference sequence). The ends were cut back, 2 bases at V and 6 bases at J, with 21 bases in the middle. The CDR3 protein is CASSLGPLGSNIDTQYF. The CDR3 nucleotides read TGTGCCAGCAGTTTAGGCCCCCTCGGGAGTAATATTGATACGCAGTATTTT.

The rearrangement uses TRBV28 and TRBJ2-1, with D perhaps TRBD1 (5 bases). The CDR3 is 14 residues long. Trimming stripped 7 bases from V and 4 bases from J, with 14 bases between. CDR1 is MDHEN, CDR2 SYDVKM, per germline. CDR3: CASTTPDTYNEQFF. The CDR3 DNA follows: TGTGCCAGCACTACACCGGACACTTACAATGAGCAGTTCTTC.

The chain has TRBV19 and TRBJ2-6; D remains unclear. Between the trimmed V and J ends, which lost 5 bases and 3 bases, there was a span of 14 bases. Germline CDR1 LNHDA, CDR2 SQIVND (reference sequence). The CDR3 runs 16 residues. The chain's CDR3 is CASSGMTLGGANVLTF. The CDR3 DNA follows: TGTGCCAGTAGTGGAATGACTCTGGGTGGGGCCAACGTCCTGACTTTC.

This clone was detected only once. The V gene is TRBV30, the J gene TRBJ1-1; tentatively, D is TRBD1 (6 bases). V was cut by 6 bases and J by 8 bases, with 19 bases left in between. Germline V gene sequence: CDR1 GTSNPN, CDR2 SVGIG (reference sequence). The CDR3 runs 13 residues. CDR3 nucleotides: TGTGCCTGCCAAAGGGGGGGCACGGCGGAAGCTTTCTTT. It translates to CACQRGGTAEAFF.

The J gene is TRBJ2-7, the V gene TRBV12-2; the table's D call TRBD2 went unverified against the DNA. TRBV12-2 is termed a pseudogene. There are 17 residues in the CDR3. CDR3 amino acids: CASRSQRLAGVLYEQYF. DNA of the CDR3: TGTGCAAGTCGCTCGCAACGACTAGCGGGGGTTCTCTACGAGCAGTACTTC.

The CDR3 protein is CASSQAGGHQETQYF. CDR3 DNA: TGTGCCAGCAGCCAAGCGGGGGGGCACCAAGAGACCCAGTACTTC. This rearrangement joins TRBV5-4 to TRBJ2-5; TRBD2 aligns across 10 bases. The CDR3 extends over 15 amino acids. The V gene end was trimmed by 4 bases and the J gene end by 0 bases; junction bases not matched to a gene: 3. Germline CDR1 SGHNT, CDR2 YYREEE (reference sequence).